This T cell receptor (beta chain) emerged from a study of OX40 agonist ivuxolimab in advanced cancers. Turning to the study itself: Patients were infused with ivuxolimab every 2 weeks at 0.01 to 10 mg/kg.

Assay used: immunoSEQ multiplex PCR; TCRdb lists only in-frame clones, some missing. Among about 76,000 clones listed, 65% to 90% were seen once. The count of this clone is one. The antigen remains undetermined. The germline V gene encodes CDR1 MDHEN and CDR2 SYDVKM. The trim removed 6 bases at V and 3 bases at J, leaving 14 bases unmatched. The CDR3 has 18 amino acids. Whole-study findings and limits: The average count of expanded clones was higher among CD8+ T cells than among CD4+. There was clonal expansion of CD4+ and CD8+ blood T cells by week 6 at 0.1 to 3.0 mg/kg.

The chain employs TRBV28 and TRBJ2-4; 10 positions agree with TRBD1. The material sequenced was CD4+ or CD8+ T cells sorted from blood, taken in a trial of the OX40 agonist ivuxolimab. The clonotype originates from an adult with an advanced solid tumor such as melanoma, head and neck, liver or kidney cancer. The CDR3 nucleotides are TGTGCCAGCAGCCCCTCGGGACAGGGGACGGGAGTCAAAAACATTCAGTACTTC. It specifies CASSPSGQGTGVKNIQYF.